The rows below give T cell receptor beta chains drawn from one sample of a study of T cell repertoires in cytomegalovirus infection. TCRdb reanalysed the reads using MiXCR and keeps one entry per CDR3 protein. Of 450,000 to 600,000 distinct CDR3 sequences in the sample, about 10% were seen once. Sequenced input: PBMCs. The source of these receptors is a human donor in good health (CMV status not recorded). Some clones in this sample may be carry-over from other donors' samples. The CDR3 runs from the conserved cysteine through the conserved F or W. Fields, in order: J gene, V gene, clone size, CDR3 protein. Part of the rows lack a size; the others show once, few, many or a class for expanded clones.

TRBJ2-1 | TRBV2 | . | CASSGGEDRFF
TRBJ2-5 | TRBV20-1 | . | CSVPSLAGKETQYF
TRBJ2-5 | TRBV20-1 | many | CSASFGGPIAGGLEETQYF
TRBJ2-1 | TRBV18 | many | CASSPPGTAGDNEQFF
TRBJ2-1 | TRBV28 | few | CASSSLGGQSNEQFF
TRBJ1-4 | TRBV15 | many | CATSRGLTATNEKLFF
TRBJ2-1 | TRBV27 | few | CASSGRAGEFF
TRBJ1-2 | TRBV6-2/TRBV6-3 | many | CASSVGGRRDGYTF
TRBJ1-2 | TRBV7-2 | many | CASSFTGNGYTF
TRBJ1-6 | TRBV7-9 | many | CASSLLQISPLHF
TRBJ2-2 | TRBV20-1 | . | CSASSGGANGELFF
TRBJ1-2 | TRBV20-1 | . | CSARDGSRWFYGYTF
TRBJ1-4 | TRBV5-4 | . | CASSSGTGFSEGLFF
TRBJ1-3 | TRBV4-2 | many | CASSQAGTGGKTIYF
TRBJ1-1 | TRBV5-1 | many | CASSLQEGTEAFF
TRBJ2-3 | TRBV12-3/TRBV12-4 | many | CASEGLAGDIGGTDTQYF
TRBJ2-3 | TRBV6-4 | many | CASSARRSIGTDTQYF
TRBJ2-7 | TRBV29-1 | few | CSVESWGDTYEQYF
TRBJ1-4 | TRBV9 | few | CASSTGQETNEKLFF